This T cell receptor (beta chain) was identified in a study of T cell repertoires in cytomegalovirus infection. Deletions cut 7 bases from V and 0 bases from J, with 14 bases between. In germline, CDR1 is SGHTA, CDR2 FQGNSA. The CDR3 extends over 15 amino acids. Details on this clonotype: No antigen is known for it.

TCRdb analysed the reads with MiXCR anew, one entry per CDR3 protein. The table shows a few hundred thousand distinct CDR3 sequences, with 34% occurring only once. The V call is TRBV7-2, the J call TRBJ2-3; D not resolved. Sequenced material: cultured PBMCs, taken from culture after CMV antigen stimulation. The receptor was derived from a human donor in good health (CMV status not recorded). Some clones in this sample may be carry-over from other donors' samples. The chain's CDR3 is CASKDHLRSTDTQYF. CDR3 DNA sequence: TGTGCCAGCAAGGACCACCTTCGGAGCACAGATACGCAGTATTTT. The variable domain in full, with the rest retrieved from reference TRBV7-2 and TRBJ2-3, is GAGVSQSPSNKVTEKGKDVELRCDPISGHTALYWYRQSLGQGLEFLIYFQGNSAPDKSGLPSDRFSAERTGGSVSTLTIQRTQQEDSAVYLCASKDHLRSTDTQYFGPGTRLTVL.